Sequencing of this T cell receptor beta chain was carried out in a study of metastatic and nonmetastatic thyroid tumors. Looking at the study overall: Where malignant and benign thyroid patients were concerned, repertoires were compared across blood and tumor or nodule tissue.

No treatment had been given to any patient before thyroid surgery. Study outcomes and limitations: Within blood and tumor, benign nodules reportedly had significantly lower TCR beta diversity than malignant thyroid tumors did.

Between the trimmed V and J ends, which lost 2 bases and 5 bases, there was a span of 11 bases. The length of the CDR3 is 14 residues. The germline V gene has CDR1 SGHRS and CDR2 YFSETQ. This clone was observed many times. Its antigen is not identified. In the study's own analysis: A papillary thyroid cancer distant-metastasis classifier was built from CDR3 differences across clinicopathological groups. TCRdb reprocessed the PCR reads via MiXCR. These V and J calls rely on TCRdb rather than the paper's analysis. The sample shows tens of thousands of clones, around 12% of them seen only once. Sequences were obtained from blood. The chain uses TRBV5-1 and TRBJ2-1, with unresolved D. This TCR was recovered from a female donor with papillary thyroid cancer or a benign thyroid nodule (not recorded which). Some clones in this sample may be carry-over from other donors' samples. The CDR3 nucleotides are TGCGCCAGCAGCTTAGAAGGGATCAACAATGAGCAGTTCTTC. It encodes CASSLEGINNEQFF.